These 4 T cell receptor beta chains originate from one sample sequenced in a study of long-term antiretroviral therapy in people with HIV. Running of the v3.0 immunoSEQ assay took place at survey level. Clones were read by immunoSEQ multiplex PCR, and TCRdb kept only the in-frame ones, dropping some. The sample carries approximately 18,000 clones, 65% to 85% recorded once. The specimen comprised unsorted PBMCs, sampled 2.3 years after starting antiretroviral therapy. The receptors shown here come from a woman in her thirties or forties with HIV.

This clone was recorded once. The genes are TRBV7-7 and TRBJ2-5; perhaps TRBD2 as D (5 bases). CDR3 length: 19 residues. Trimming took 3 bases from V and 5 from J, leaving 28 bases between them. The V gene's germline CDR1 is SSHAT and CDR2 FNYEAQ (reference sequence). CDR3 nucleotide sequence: TGTGCCAGCAGCTTGGGGTACTTGGAGCGGCCCTTAGGTCTGGAGACCCAGTACTTC. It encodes CASSLGYLERPLGLETQYF.

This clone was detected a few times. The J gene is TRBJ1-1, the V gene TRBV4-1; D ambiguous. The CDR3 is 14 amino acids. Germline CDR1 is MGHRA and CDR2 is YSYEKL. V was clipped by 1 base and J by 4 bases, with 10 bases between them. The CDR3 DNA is TGCGCCAGCAGCCAAGGGGGAGTAGGCACTGAAGCTTTCTTT. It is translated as CASSQGGVGTEAFF.

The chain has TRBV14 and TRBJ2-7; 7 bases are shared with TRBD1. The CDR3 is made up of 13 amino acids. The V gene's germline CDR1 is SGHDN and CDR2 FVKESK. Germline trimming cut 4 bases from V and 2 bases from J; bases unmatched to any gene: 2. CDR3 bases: TGTGCCAGCAGCCCGGGGACAGCCTACGAGCAGTACTTC. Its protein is CASSPGTAYEQYF. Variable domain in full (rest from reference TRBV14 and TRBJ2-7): EAGVTQFPSHSVIEKGQTVTLRCDPISGHDNLYWYRRVMGKEIKFLLHFVKESKQDESGMPNNRFLAERTGGTYSTLKVQPAELEDSGVYFCASSPGTAYEQYFGPGTRLTVT.

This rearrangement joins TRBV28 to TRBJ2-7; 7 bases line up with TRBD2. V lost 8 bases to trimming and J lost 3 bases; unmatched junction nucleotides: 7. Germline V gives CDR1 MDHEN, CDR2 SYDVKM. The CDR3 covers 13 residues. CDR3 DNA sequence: TGTGCCAGCGCATCCGGGGGGTACTACGAGCAGTACTTC. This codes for CASASGGYYEQYF.